This T cell receptor beta chain was sequenced in a study of CD8+ T cells in alopecia areata. Across the whole study: Tofacitinib continued for 6 to 18 months and was then withheld for 6 months. Study-level findings and limits: Many expanded lesional clones remained in scalp and blood on tofacitinib.

Extracted RNA was reverse transcribed into cDNA, the sequencing template. Produced via immunoSEQ multiplex PCR; TCRdb's table is partial and in-frame only. The repertoire holds some 200,000 clones, with about 60% as singletons. Unmatched junction bases numbered 11, after V lost 6 bases and J lost 0 bases. The CDR3 spans 16 residues. Germline V lookup: CDR1 SGHNT, CDR2 YENEEA. Treatment of the sample: oral pan-JAK inhibitor, 5-10 mg twice daily. A remark on this clone: What it recognizes is unknown.

The chain has TRBV11-3 and TRBJ2-7, with 7 bases aligning to TRBD1. The material sequenced was CD4+ T cells sorted from blood, taken at week 4, from a patient treated with tofacitinib. The receptor was derived from a human donor with alopecia areata. CDR3 nucleotide sequence: TGTGCCAGCAGGTTGGTCACGGGACAGAACTCCTACGAGCAGTACTTC. Its protein product is CASRLVTGQNSYEQYF.